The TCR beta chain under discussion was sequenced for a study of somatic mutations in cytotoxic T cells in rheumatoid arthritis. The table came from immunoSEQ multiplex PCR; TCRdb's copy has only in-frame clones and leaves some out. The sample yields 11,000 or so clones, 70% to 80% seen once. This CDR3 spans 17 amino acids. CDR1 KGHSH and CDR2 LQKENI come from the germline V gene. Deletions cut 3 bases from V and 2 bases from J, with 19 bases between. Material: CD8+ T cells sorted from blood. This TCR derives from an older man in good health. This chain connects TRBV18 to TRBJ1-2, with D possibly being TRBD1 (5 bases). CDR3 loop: CASSPTGTEIANYGYTF. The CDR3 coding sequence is TGTGCCAGCTCACCGACCGGGACCGAAATTGCCAACTATGGCTACACCTTC.